These 25 T cell receptor beta chains originate from one sample sequenced in a study of blood T cell repertoires in COVID-19. The data were produced by immunoSEQ multiplex PCR, yet TCRdb's version contains in-frame clones alone and is incomplete. The sample includes 150,000 to 200,000 clones, around 85% of them seen just once. Sequencing was carried out using peripheral blood. Receptor source: a man aged 55-75 years with acute or convalescent COVID-19.

CDR3 loop: CASSFGFNYGYTF. The CDR3 region has the DNA TGTGCCAGCAGCTTCGGTTTCAACTATGGCTACACCTTC. The chain couples TRBV12-3 or TRBV12-4 to TRBJ1-2; D unresolved. With 6 bases removed from V and 2 bases from J, the gap between germline ends came to 10 bases. The CDR3 contains 13 residues.

This clone has a single count. The chain employs TRBV2 and TRBJ2-7; tentatively, D is TRBD2 (5 bases). Trimming left V 6 bases short and J 5 bases short, with 8 bases between. Germline V gene sequence: CDR1 SNHLY, CDR2 FYNNEI. This CDR3 region has 11 residues. This CDR3 reads CASSGVDEQYF. CDR3 nucleotides: TGTGCCAGCAGCGGGGTAGACGAGCAGTACTTC.

This clone was observed once. The rearrangement links TRBV29-1 to TRBJ2-7, with a weak D call TRBD1 (5 bases). Germline lookup yields CDR1 SQVTM and CDR2 ANQGSEA. V lost 8 bases to trimming and J lost 4 bases, with 21 bases between them. This CDR3 region has 14 residues. CDR3 sequence (DNA): TGCAGCATAATATGGGGCGGCGGCGGATACGAGCAGTACTTC. This encodes CSIIWGGGGYEQYF.

In this sample, this clone turned up once. The rearrangement joins TRBV11-2 to TRBJ1-2, with TRBD1 as a possible D gene (6 bases). Germline CDR1 reads SGHAT; CDR2 reads FQNNGV. Trimming left V 0 bases short and J 8 bases short, with 16 bases between. This CDR3 comprises 15 residues. The CDR3 DNA is TGTGCCAGCAGCTTAGAGGTCAGGGGATCGTCCGGCTACACCTTC. This sequence encodes CASSLEVRGSSGYTF. Drawing the rest from reference TRBV11-2 and TRBJ1-2, the complete variable domain is EAGVAQSPRYKIIEKRQSVAFWCNPISGHATLYWYQQILGQGPKLLIQFQNNGVVDDSQLPKDRFSAERLKGVDSTLKIQPAKLEDSAVYLCASSLEVRGSSGYTFGSGTRLTVV.

The chain recombines TRBV5-1 with TRBJ2-2; TRBD2 matches 8 bases. The CDR3 has 16 amino acids. Germline values: CDR1 SGHRS, CDR2 YFSETQ. V gave up 2 bases and J gave up 2 bases; unmatched junction bases: 5. DNA for the CDR3: TGCGCCAGCAGCTTCAAGCGGGAGATCAACACCGGGGAGCTGTTTTTT. This encodes CASSFKREINTGELFF.

The chain combines TRBV14 with TRBJ2-5, with no clear D. CDR3 size: 13 residues. Germline CDR1 reads SGHDN; CDR2 reads FVKESK. Between the trimmed V and J ends, which lost 2 bases and 4 bases, there was a span of 8 bases. The CDR3 sequence: CASSQYSTETQYF. As DNA, the CDR3 is TGTGCCAGCAGCCAATATTCTACAGAGACCCAGTACTTC.

This clone was recorded only once. The rearrangement joins TRBV19 to TRBJ1-2, with a weak D call TRBD1 (5 bases). CDR1 is LNHDA and CDR2 is SQIVND in the germline V gene (reference sequence). The germline V and J ends were trimmed by 4 bases and 8 bases, with 20 bases remaining between them. This CDR3 spans 15 amino acids. The CDR3 sequence: CASSTTLGQAPGYTF. For the CDR3, the DNA is TGTGCCAGTAGTACTACCTTGGGGCAGGCTCCGGGCTACACCTTC.

V gene TRBV6-6 combines with J gene TRBJ1-2, with D unclear. Per germline, CDR1 MNHNY and CDR2 SVGAGI (reference sequence). V was shortened by 10 bases and J by 4 bases, with 22 bases between the two germline ends. This CDR3 is built from 15 residues. The CDR3 sequence: CATRGDAAARYGYTF. CDR3 bases: TGTGCCACCCGTGGCGACGCGGCGGCTCGCTATGGCTACACCTTC.

This clone has a single count. The V call is TRBV28, the J call TRBJ1-2, with no clear D. From germline, CDR1 is MDHEN and CDR2 SYDVKM. This CDR3 has 13 residues. V lost 7 bases to trimming and J lost 4 bases, with 13 bases between them. CDR3 coding DNA: TGTGCCAGCACCAGGCCCTCGACCTATGGCTACACCTTC. The encoded protein is CASTRPSTYGYTF.

A single count supports this clone. The chain couples TRBV5-1 to TRBJ2-7; a weak D match, TRBD2 (6 bases). Trimming pared 4 bases from V and 3 bases from J, leaving 14 bases between. The CDR3 covers 14 residues. Looked up from germline, CDR1 is SGHRS and CDR2 is YFSETQ. CDR3 loop: CASSRGTVNYEQYF. The CDR3 coding sequence is TGCGCCAGCAGCCGGGGGACTGTAAACTACGAGCAGTACTTC.

This sequence joins TRBV27 and TRBJ1-1; possibly TRBD1 for D (6 bases). Trimming shortened V by 2 bases and J by 5 bases, and 9 bases separated the two germline ends. The CDR3 length is 13 residues. Germline values: CDR1 MNHEY, CDR2 SMNVEV (reference sequence). CDR3 loop: CASSLGRGTEAFF. CDR3 in DNA: TGTGCCAGCAGTTTAGGCAGGGGAACTGAAGCTTTCTTT.

J is TRBJ2-7 and V is TRBV6-5, with 7 bases fitting TRBD2. V lost 6 bases, J lost 0 bases, and 5 bases stayed unmatched. Germline values: CDR1 MNHEY, CDR2 SVGAGI. This CDR3 has 14 residues. The CDR3 is CASSNSGGSYEQYF. Written as DNA, the CDR3 is TGTGCCAGCAGCAACTCGGGGGGCTCCTACGAGCAGTACTTC.

The J gene is TRBJ2-3, the V gene TRBV25-1, with 9 bases that match TRBD2. There are 17 residues in the CDR3. Germline loops: CDR1 MGHDK, CDR2 SYGVNS. J gave up 4 bases and V 8 bases, and 16 bases lay outside the gene matches. This CDR3 is CASSPRWRLAVPDTQYF. The CDR3 DNA sequence: TGTGCCAGCTCCCCTCGTTGGAGACTAGCGGTTCCAGATACGCAGTATTTT.

The CDR3 bases are TGTGCCAGCAGCTTAGTCGGCGGGAGGGCCTACAATGAGCAGTTCTTC. Residues: CASSLVGGRAYNEQFF. This rearrangement joins TRBV7-9 to TRBJ2-1, with 9 bases lining up with TRBD2. Losses at the gene ends were 1 base for V and 2 bases for J; bases not matched to a gene: 3. Germline V gene sequence: CDR1 SEHNR, CDR2 FQNEAQ (reference sequence). The CDR3 length is 16 residues.

Only a few counts were recorded for this clone. The V call is TRBV5-4, the J call TRBJ2-7; no definite D call. V was clipped by 4 bases and J by 4 bases, with 15 bases between them. The CDR3 runs 14 residues. Germline assignment: CDR1 SGHNT and CDR2 YYREEE (reference sequence). In nucleotides, the CDR3 is TGTGCCAGCAGCCCCGGCGGAGCCGGTTACGAGCAGTACTTC. It translates to CASSPGGAGYEQYF. Based on the CDR3 plus reference TRBV5-4 and TRBJ2-7, the full variable domain is ETGVTQSPTHLIKTRGQQVTLRCSSQSGHNTVSWYQQALGQGPQFIFQYYREEENGRGNFPPRFSGLQFPNYSSELNVNALELDDSALYLCASSPGGAGYEQYFGPGTRLTVT.

The V gene is TRBV14, the J gene TRBJ1-2, with D perhaps matching TRBD1 (6 bases). Trimming shortened V by 6 bases and J by 0 bases, and 14 bases separated the two germline ends. CDR1 SGHDN and CDR2 FVKESK come from the germline V gene. This CDR3 has 15 amino acids. The CDR3 DNA follows: TGTGCCAGCAGTTCCCGACAGGAAGCTAACTATGGCTACACCTTC. Its protein product is CASSSRQEANYGYTF.

The rearrangement uses TRBV7-3 and TRBJ1-1; possible D gene TRBD1, 6 bases. V shed 2 bases and J shed 5 bases, with 9 bases lying between them. In germline, CDR1 is SGHTA, CDR2 FQGTGA. The CDR3 is made up of 13 amino acids. CDR3 coding DNA: TGTGCCAGCAGCTTACAACAGGGAACTGAAGCTTTCTTT. Translating it yields CASSLQQGTEAFF.

This clone was counted between two and nine times. This chain connects TRBV7-9 to TRBJ2-7; the D gene is possibly TRBD1 (7 bases). CDR1 SEHNR and CDR2 FQNEAQ come from the germline V gene (reference sequence). The CDR3 has 17 amino acids. The V end was cut by 3 bases, the J end by 3 bases, with 21 bases between. The CDR3 DNA sequence: TGTGCCAGCAGCTTGGGGTTCGGGGGACAGTTGTTCTACGAGCAGTACTTC. It translates to CASSLGFGGQLFYEQYF.

V gene TRBV9 combines with J gene TRBJ2-1; the match to TRBD1 covers 7 bases. J gave up 3 bases and V 1 base, and 4 bases lay outside the gene matches. The CDR3 is made up of 15 amino acids. Germline CDR1 and CDR2: SGDLS and YYNGEE. The CDR3 reads CASSVQGVGYNEQFF. DNA for the CDR3: TGTGCCAGCAGCGTACAGGGGGTTGGCTACAATGAGCAGTTCTTC.

The chain has TRBV6-2 or TRBV6-3 and TRBJ2-5; 9 nucleotides align to TRBD2. Germline lookup yields CDR1 MNHEY and CDR2 SVGEGT. The junction had 10 bases not matched to a gene; V was cut back by 0 bases and J by 5 bases. The CDR3 is 17 residues long. For the CDR3, the DNA is TGTGCCAGCAGTTACTCGATCGCGGGAGGGGGGGAGGAGACCCAGTACTTC. It yields the protein CASSYSIAGGGEETQYF.

This clone was observed a handful of times. The gene calls are TRBV10-3 and TRBJ1-4, with 7 bases matching TRBD1. The CDR3 covers 13 residues. V gave up 8 bases and J gave up 3 bases; unmatched junction bases: 3. CDR1 and CDR2 from the germline V gene are ENHRY and SYGVKD. The CDR3 region is CAIAGTANEKLFF. DNA of the CDR3: TGTGCCATCGCGGGGACAGCTAATGAAAAACTGTTTTTT.

The chain carries TRBV5-1 and TRBJ1-3, with D uncertain. The germline V gene has CDR1 SGHRS and CDR2 YFSETQ. Trimming took off 2 bases at V and 3 bases at J, with 12 bases between the two ends. This CDR3 is built from 15 residues. The CDR3 spells CASSLEPSHGNTIYF. The CDR3 region has the DNA TGCGCCAGCAGCTTAGAGCCCTCCCATGGAAACACCATATATTTT.

The gene calls are TRBV7-9 and TRBJ1-5; perhaps TRBD1 as D (6 bases). The germline CDR1 and CDR2 sequences are SEHNR and FQNEAQ (reference sequence). V shed 5 bases and J shed 5 bases, with 13 bases lying between them. The CDR3 loop spans 14 amino acids. The chain's CDR3 is CASSPDSIYQPQHF. The CDR3, as DNA: TGTGCCAGCAGCCCGGACAGCATATATCAGCCCCAGCATTTT.

As to this clone: This sample includes further DNA sequences coding for the same CDR3. The V call is TRBV7-9, the J call TRBJ1-5, with 10 bases aligning to TRBD1. Germline loops: CDR1 SEHNR, CDR2 FQNEAQ (reference sequence). There are 16 residues in the CDR3. V shed 1 base, J shed 6 bases, and the junction held 6 bases outside the gene matches. The CDR3 here is CASSLGTGGSGQPQHF. The CDR3, as DNA: TGTGCCAGCAGCTTAGGGACAGGGGGGTCCGGTCAGCCCCAGCATTTT.

V is TRBV4-1 and J is TRBJ1-1, with 9 bases lining up with TRBD1. Germline V gene lookup returns CDR1 MGHRA and CDR2 YSYEKL. Germline trimming cut 1 base from V and 3 bases from J; bases unmatched to any gene: 9. The CDR3 consists of 17 residues. The CDR3 DNA reads TGCGCCAGCAGCCAAGTTAGGGATCGGGACAGGGACACTGAAGCTTTCTTT. Protein product: CASSQVRDRDRDTEAFF.